The 27 T cell receptor beta chains presented below share a single source sample, sequenced in a study of OX40 agonist ivuxolimab in advanced cancers. Data came from immunoSEQ multiplex PCR; TCRdb stores just in-frame clones and leaves some out. The sample contains 40,000 or so clones, about 82% of which appear only once. The material sequenced was CD4+ or CD8+ T cells sorted from blood, taken in a trial of the OX40 agonist ivuxolimab. All receptors come from an adult with an advanced solid tumor such as melanoma, head and neck, liver or kidney cancer.

This sequence joins TRBV21-1 and TRBJ1-6. TRBV21-1 constitutes a pseudogene. The CDR3 is 19 residues long. In nucleotides, the CDR3 is TGTGCCAGCAGAGCAAGACTGGGCAGGAAGAGCTCCTATAATTCACCCCTCCACTTT. The encoded protein is CASRARLGRKSSYNSPLHF.

The genes are TRBV7-3 and TRBJ1-2; 9 nucleotides agree with TRBD1. The CDR3 has 15 amino acids. Germline loops: CDR1 SGHTA, CDR2 FQGTGA. The trim removed 4 bases at V and 6 bases at J, leaving 9 bases unmatched. CDR3 amino acids: CASSSSGQGPHGYTF. The CDR3 nucleotides read TGTGCCAGCAGCTCCTCGGGACAGGGCCCACATGGCTACACCTTC. Full variable domain (remainder filled in from reference TRBV7-3 and TRBJ1-2): GAGVSQTPSNKVTEKGKYVELRCDPISGHTALYWYRQSLGQGPEFLIYFQGTGAADDSGLPNDRFFAVRPEGSVSTLKIQRTERGDSAVYLCASSSSGQGPHGYTFGSGTRLTVV.

This chain connects TRBV7-2 to TRBJ2-3; TRBD2 aligns across 13 bases. Germline V gene data show CDR1 as SGHTA and CDR2 as FQGNSA. The CDR3 runs 15 residues. V lost 5 bases and J lost 4; bases outside the gene matches: 3. The CDR3 is CASSTTSGRSDTQYF. Here the CDR3 DNA reads TGTGCCAGCAGCACGACTAGCGGGAGGTCAGATACGCAGTATTTT.

The chain is built from TRBV11-3 and TRBJ2-3; D not resolved. This CDR3 has 14 amino acids. Trimming stripped 4 bases from V and 2 bases from J, with 10 bases between. Looked up from germline, CDR1 is SGHNT and CDR2 is YENEEA. The CDR3 bases are TGTGCCAGCAGCTCAGCCGACGTCACAGATACGCAGTATTTT. This gives the protein CASSSADVTDTQYF.

V gene TRBV5-6 combines with J gene TRBJ2-7; 11 nucleotides match TRBD2. The length of the CDR3 is 18 residues. The germline V gene encodes CDR1 SGHDT and CDR2 YYEEEE. The ends lost 4 bases at V and 4 bases at J; junction bases unmatched: 16. The CDR3 loop reads CASSQRLAGPPTLYEQYF. The CDR3, as DNA: TGTGCCAGCAGCCAGCGACTAGCGGGACCCCCTACACTTTACGAGCAGTACTTC.

The chain is built from TRBV2 and TRBJ1-1; D is unclear. This CDR3 is 13 amino acids long. Germline-derived CDR1 and CDR2 are SNHLY and FYNNEI. The V and J ends lost 2 bases and 7 bases respectively, with 11 bases between them. The CDR3 region is CASSERQVYEAFF. For the CDR3, the DNA is TGTGCCAGCAGTGAACGGCAGGTTTATGAAGCTTTCTTT.

This chain links TRBV19 with TRBJ2-5, with D possibly matching TRBD2 (7 bases). The end of the DNA is better explained by TRBJ2-7, so the J call may be wrong. CDR1 LNHDA and CDR2 SQIVND come from the germline V gene (reference sequence). The CDR3 loop spans 14 amino acids. The chain's CDR3 is CASKEGGGRYEQYF. The CDR3 coding sequence is TGTGCCAGTAAAGAGGGAGGGGGAAGGTACGAGCAGTACTTC.

The rearrangement uses TRBV4-2 and TRBJ1-2, with 7 bases fitting TRBD1. V shed 8 bases, J shed 6 bases, and the junction held 6 bases outside the gene matches. CDR1 is LGHNA and CDR2 is YNFKEQ in the germline V gene. The CDR3 has 12 amino acids. In nucleotides, the CDR3 is TGTGCCAGCGGAGGACAGGCAGATGGCTACACCTTC. Amino acids: CASGGQADGYTF.

This chain links TRBV7-2 with TRBJ1-4, with TRBD1 identical over 7 bases. Germline lookup yields CDR1 SGHTA and CDR2 FQGNSA. This CDR3 has 14 amino acids. V lost 1 base and J lost 5; bases outside the gene matches: 1. In DNA form, the CDR3 reads TGTGCCAGCAGCTTAGACAGGGGAAATGAAAAACTGTTTTTT. Its protein product is CASSLDRGNEKLFF.

The chain links TRBV30 to TRBJ2-5; D gene unclear. Germline V gene sequence: CDR1 GTSNPN, CDR2 SVGIG (reference sequence). The length of the CDR3 is 13 residues. Deletions cut 4 bases from V and 2 bases from J, with 11 bases between. DNA of the CDR3: TGTGCCTGGAATACGGACGTACAAGAGACCCAGTACTTC. Translation: CAWNTDVQETQYF.

The rearrangement uses TRBV19 and TRBJ2-2; a possible D gene is TRBD2 (7 bases). Between the trimmed V and J ends, which lost 6 bases and 1 base, there was a span of 15 bases. Germline CDR1 LNHDA, CDR2 SQIVND (reference sequence). The CDR3 spans 16 residues. The CDR3 nucleotides are TGTGCCAGTAGAGCCGGGGGGCGTTGGAACACCGGGGAGCTGTTTTTT. Translation gives CASRAGGRWNTGELFF.

This chain links TRBV29-1 with TRBJ2-3, with D unclear. With 7 bases removed from V and 4 bases from J, the gap between germline ends came to 12 bases. There are 12 residues in the CDR3. CDR1 SQVTM and CDR2 ANQGSEA come from the germline V gene. The CDR3 loop is CSAGKDADTQYF. In DNA, the CDR3 is TGCAGCGCTGGGAAGGATGCAGATACGCAGTATTTT.

The chain employs TRBV6-5 and TRBJ1-5; D is possibly TRBD1 (5 bases). The germline V gene has CDR1 MNHEY and CDR2 SVGAGI. The CDR3 contains 15 residues. V lost 6 bases to trimming and J lost 3 bases, with 15 bases between them. CDR3 region: CASSRGRGHNQPQHF. As DNA, the CDR3 is TGTGCCAGCAGCCGAGGTAGGGGTCACAATCAGCCCCAGCATTTT.

This clone showed up just once. V gene TRBV10-1 combines with J gene TRBJ1-1, with TRBD1 as a possible D gene (5 bases). The CDR3 consists of 15 residues. Trimming removed 8 bases at V and 4 bases at J, with 20 bases between. Germline values: CDR1 WNHNN, CDR2 SYGVQD (reference sequence). The CDR3 DNA sequence: TGCGCCAGCTCAGAAGACAGCGGGCGAGGCACTGAAGCTTTCTTT. Its translation: CASSEDSGRGTEAFF.

The CDR3 is CASSMGPGQTYEQYF. CDR3 nucleotide sequence: TGTGCCAGCAGCATGGGTCCAGGACAGACATACGAGCAGTACTTC. The chain couples TRBV5-6 to TRBJ2-7, with a weak D call TRBD1 (6 bases). The V gene lost 4 bases and the J gene lost 4 bases, with 18 bases spanning the gap. The CDR3 has 15 residues. Germline CDR1 reads SGHDT; CDR2 reads YYEEEE.

This chain joins TRBV2 and TRBJ2-6; 7 bases line up with TRBD2. J lost 2 bases, V lost 3 bases, and 1 base had no gene match. The CDR3 runs to 15 residues. Germline V lookup: CDR1 SNHLY, CDR2 FYNNEI. The CDR3: CASSEGRAGANVLTF. In nucleotides, the CDR3 is TGTGCCAGCAGTGAGGGGAGGGCTGGGGCCAACGTCCTGACTTTC.

The chain is built from TRBV10-3 and TRBJ2-7; D unclear. This CDR3 region has 15 residues. The V end lost 0 bases, the J end lost 1 base, and 10 bases lay between the germline ends. Germline values: CDR1 ENHRY, CDR2 SYGVKD. The CDR3 loop is CAISESRFGSYEQYF. The CDR3 coding sequence is TGTGCCATCAGTGAGTCGAGGTTCGGGTCCTACGAGCAGTACTTC.

The chain employs TRBV6-1 and TRBJ2-7, with 12 bases matching TRBD2. With V trimmed by 6 bases and J by 0 bases, 3 bases remained unmatched. This CDR3 has 15 amino acids. Germline V gene lookup returns CDR1 MNHNS and CDR2 SASEGT. CDR3: CASRMTSGGSYEQYF. The CDR3 DNA sequence: TGTGCCAGCAGGATGACTAGCGGGGGCTCCTACGAGCAGTACTTC.

This clone is labeled as medium-sized (0.01 to 0.1%). This sequence joins TRBV27 and TRBJ1-1; D call uncertain. This CDR3 spans 11 amino acids. Germline V gene data show CDR1 as MNHEY and CDR2 as SMNVEV (reference sequence). V was trimmed by 3 bases and J by 5 bases, leaving 4 bases between them. CDR3 region: CASSFGTEAFF. In DNA form, the CDR3 reads TGTGCCAGCAGTTTTGGTACTGAAGCTTTCTTT.

This chain joins TRBV19 and TRBJ2-1, with 7 bases that match TRBD2. This CDR3 contains 14 residues. Germline V gene sequence: CDR1 LNHDA, CDR2 SQIVND (reference sequence). V lost 10 bases, J lost 0 bases, and 6 bases stayed unmatched. The DNA of the CDR3 is TGTGCCACCGGCGGGAGCATCTCCTACAATGAGCAGTTCTTC. Translated: CATGGSISYNEQFF.

This chain uses TRBV6-1 with TRBJ2-2, with D unclear. The V end was cut by 9 bases, the J end by 2 bases, with 13 bases between. The germline gives CDR1 MNHNS, CDR2 SASEGT. This CDR3 has 14 residues. CDR3 nucleotides: TGTGCCAGTTTGCCGGGTCCTAACACCGGGGAGCTGTTTTTT. Protein: CASLPGPNTGELFF.

This chain joins TRBV10-3 and TRBJ2-1; 9 nucleotides line up with TRBD1. Germline assignment: CDR1 ENHRY and CDR2 SYGVKD. The CDR3 totals 15 residues. V shed 6 bases, J shed 12 bases, and the junction held 15 bases outside the gene matches. CDR3 loop: CAIRDDRGSGPGQFF. The CDR3 DNA is TGTGCCATCAGAGACGACAGGGGGTCTGGTCCGGGGCAGTTCTTC.

The chain carries TRBV6-5 and TRBJ1-2; D call uncertain. Germline loops: CDR1 MNHEY, CDR2 SVGAGI. The CDR3 length is 14 residues. With 3 bases removed from V and 2 bases from J, the gap between germline ends came to 10 bases. CDR3 DNA sequence: TGTGCCAGCAGTTATAATGCGGGGAACTATGGCTACACCTTC. It codes for CASSYNAGNYGYTF.

This rearrangement joins TRBV9 to TRBJ2-7; the match to TRBD2 covers 9 bases. The CDR3 extends over 15 amino acids. V gave up 2 bases and J gave up 5 bases; unmatched junction bases: 8. Germline V lookup: CDR1 SGDLS, CDR2 YYNGEE. The CDR3 nucleotides are TGTGCCAGCAGCGTTGCCGGGACTAGCAACGACGAGCAGTACTTC. It is translated as CASSVAGTSNDEQYF.

This clone was counted a few times. The V gene is TRBV11-2, the J gene TRBJ1-2, with D possibly TRBD1 on 5 matching bases. The CDR3 is 13 residues long. Germline loops: CDR1 SGHAT, CDR2 FQNNGV. The V end lost 1 base, the J end lost 3 bases, and 6 bases lay between the germline ends. CDR3 DNA: TGTGCCAGCAGCTTAGGGGGGGACTATGGCTACACCTTC. Protein product: CASSLGGDYGYTF.

This sequence joins TRBV5-1 and TRBJ1-1, with a tentative D call TRBD1 (6 bases). The CDR3 has 13 amino acids. Per the germline V gene, CDR1 is SGHRS and CDR2 is YFSETQ. Between the trimmed V and J ends, which lost 5 bases and 6 bases, there was a span of 14 bases. CDR3 sequence: CASSWQGMAEAFF. The CDR3 DNA sequence: TGCGCCAGCAGTTGGCAGGGGATGGCTGAAGCTTTCTTT.

CDR3 nucleotides: TGTGCCAGCAAGGCCCCCGTAGAGGGGGCATTTGAGCAGTTCTTC. This encodes CASKAPVEGAFEQFF. The V gene is TRBV5-8, the J gene TRBJ2-1; 7 nucleotides align to TRBD1. This CDR3 region has 15 residues. The junction had 15 bases not matched to a gene; V was cut back by 6 bases and J by 9 bases. Per the germline V gene, CDR1 is SGHTS and CDR2 is YDEGEE.